This T cell receptor (beta chain) emerged from a study of T cell responses to AZD1222 COVID-19 vaccine. Regarding this clone: Antigen specificity is unknown.

Study results and limitations: It was only a handful of AZD1222 recipients who were seropositive at baseline.

The table came from immunoSEQ multiplex PCR; TCRdb's copy has only in-frame clones and leaves some out. The sample has more than 140,000 clones, approximately 88% seen once. This receptor was identified in an adult in good health. Sequences were derived from peripheral blood, sampled on day 0 of MenACWY control vaccination.

The CDR3 here is CASSLAGSRQPQHF. In nucleotides, the CDR3 is TGTGCCAGCAGTTTAGCGGGCAGTCGGCAGCCCCAGCATTTT. The chain joins TRBV28 to TRBJ1-5; D gene uncertain. CDR1 is MDHEN, CDR2 SYDVKM, per germline. The CDR3 runs 14 residues. Deletions cut 2 bases from V and 7 bases from J, with 12 bases between.